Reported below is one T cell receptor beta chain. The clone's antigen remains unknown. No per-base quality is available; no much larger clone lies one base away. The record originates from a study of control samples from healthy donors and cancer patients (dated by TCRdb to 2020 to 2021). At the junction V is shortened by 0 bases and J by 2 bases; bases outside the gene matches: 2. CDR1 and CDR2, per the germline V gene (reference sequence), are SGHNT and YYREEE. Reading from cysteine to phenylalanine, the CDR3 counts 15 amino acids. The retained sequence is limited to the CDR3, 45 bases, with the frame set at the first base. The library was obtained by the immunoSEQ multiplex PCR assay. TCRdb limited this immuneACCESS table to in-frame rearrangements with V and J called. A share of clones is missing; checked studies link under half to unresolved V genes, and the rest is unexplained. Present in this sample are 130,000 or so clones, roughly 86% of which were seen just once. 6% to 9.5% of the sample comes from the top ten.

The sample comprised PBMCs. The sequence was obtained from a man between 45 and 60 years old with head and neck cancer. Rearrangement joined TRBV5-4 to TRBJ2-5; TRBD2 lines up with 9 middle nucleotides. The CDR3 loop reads CASSLVLAGQETQYF. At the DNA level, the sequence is TGTGCCAGCAGCTTGGTCCTAGCGGGACAAGAGACCCAGTACTTC.